The rows below give T cell receptor beta chains drawn from one sample of a study of blood T cell repertoires in COVID-19. TCRdb's copy holds only in-frame clones and misses some; the assay was immunoSEQ multiplex PCR. In the table there are about 180,000 clones, around 85% of which are singletons. Material for sequencing was peripheral blood. These receptors were taken from a person aged 65-85 years with COVID-19, enrolled during active disease. CDR3s include the opening cysteine and the closing phenylalanine or tryptophan.

j_call v_call cdr3_aa
TRBJ2-7 TRBV10-3 CAISESTPGGYEQYF
TRBJ2-2 TRBV29-1 CSVGTSGSAGELFF
TRBJ2-3 TRBV2 CASRDGAGVTQYF
TRBJ2-2 TRBV7-9 CASSPTPRSGELFF
TRBJ1-1 TRBV10-3 CAIRDDRVGTEAFF
TRBJ2-7 TRBV6-4 CASSISGPIYEQYF
TRBJ2-1 TRBV6-5 CASARENRYNEQFF
TRBJ1-4 TRBV27 CASSAQGATNEKLFF
TRBJ2-1 TRBV3-1/TRBV3-2 CASSLFSGRNEQFF
TRBJ1-5 TRBV9 CASSASGQVTSNQPQHF
TRBJ1-2 TRBV5-1 CASSPETVTYGYTF
TRBJ2-7 TRBV19 CASSIAGGNYEQYF
TRBJ1-5 TRBV15 CATSRQRHTGAGGQPQHF
TRBJ2-7 TRBV28 CASSSPSRGIADYEQYF
TRBJ2-3 TRBV2 CASSLGQGVADTQYF
TRBJ2-7 TRBV7-2 CASSLQTSRSYEQYF
TRBJ2-7 TRBV28 CASSVPTSTFRYEQYF
TRBJ2-7 TRBV4-1 CASSQDLNREGEQYF
TRBJ2-5 TRBV24-1 CATSERDSQETQYF
TRBJ2-5 TRBV11-2 CASSLDGDSEETQYF
TRBJ2-5 TRBV5-1 CASSQEGQVNQYF
TRBJ1-2 TRBV11-2 CASTRDRLYGYTF
TRBJ2-5 TRBV28 CASRRIAGGLKETQYF
TRBJ2-1 TRBV5-1 CASSLERGGYNEQFF
TRBJ1-5 TRBV30 CAWSRGGGDSNQPQHF
TRBJ2-5 TRBV5-6 CASSLVAGGPEETQYF
TRBJ1-1 TRBV12-3/TRBV12-4 CASSFSGVEAFF
TRBJ1-4 TRBV28 CASSNRIGNEKLFF
TRBJ2-7 TRBV14 CASSRGPTPSYEQYF
TRBJ2-2 TRBV30 CAWSMFTGELFF
TRBJ1-6 TRBV6-6 CASSISWTNSPLHF
TRBJ2-2 TRBV7-9 CASTRASVDTGELFF
TRBJ1-1 TRBV7-9 CATRKNYRGTEAFF
TRBJ1-5 TRBV18 CASSLVGGDNQPQHF